Sequencing of this T cell receptor (beta chain) was carried out in a study of a mutant IDH1 vaccine in newly diagnosed glioma. Study background: The vaccination schedule gave patients eight doses in weeks 1, 3, 5, 7, 11, 15, 19 and 23. Investigators started vaccination 4-6 weeks after radiotherapy alone, or with temozolomide cycles. A roughly 60% male, 37.5% female split and a mean age of approximately 40 years characterized treated patients.

Per germline, CDR1 MNHEY and CDR2 SMNVEV (reference sequence). Trimming took off 5 bases at V and 7 bases at J, with 15 bases between the two ends. There are 14 residues in the CDR3. Turning to this clone: Antigen unknown.

The time point here: week 5, during vaccination. Vaccination comprised doses that each held 300 ug of mutant IDH1 20-mer peptide, plus topical imiquimod. Generated by immunoSEQ multiplex PCR, the TCRdb table keeps only in-frame clones and is missing some. The sample consists of over 30,000 clones, approximately 83% of them appearing once. Sequences were derived from PBMCs, sampled from a glioma patient whose treatment included an IDH1 peptide vaccine. The TCR originated in a man aged 25 to 45 with glioma. V gene TRBV27 combines with J gene TRBJ1-5; tentative D call: TRBD1 (6 bases). CDR3 residues: CASSPYRVDQPQHF. In DNA form, the CDR3 reads TGTGCCAGCAGTCCGTACAGGGTCGACCAGCCCCAGCATTTT.